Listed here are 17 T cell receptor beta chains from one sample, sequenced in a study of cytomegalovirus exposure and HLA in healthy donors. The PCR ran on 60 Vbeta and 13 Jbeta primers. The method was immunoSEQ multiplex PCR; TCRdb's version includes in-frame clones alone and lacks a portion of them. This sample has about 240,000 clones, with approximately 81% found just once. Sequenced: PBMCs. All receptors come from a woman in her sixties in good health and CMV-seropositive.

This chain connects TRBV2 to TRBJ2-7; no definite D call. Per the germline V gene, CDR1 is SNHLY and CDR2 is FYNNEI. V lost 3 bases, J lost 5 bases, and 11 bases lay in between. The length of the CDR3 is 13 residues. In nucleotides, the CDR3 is TGTGCCAGCAGTGAGAGTAGAAACCACGAGCAGTACTTC. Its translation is CASSESRNHEQYF.

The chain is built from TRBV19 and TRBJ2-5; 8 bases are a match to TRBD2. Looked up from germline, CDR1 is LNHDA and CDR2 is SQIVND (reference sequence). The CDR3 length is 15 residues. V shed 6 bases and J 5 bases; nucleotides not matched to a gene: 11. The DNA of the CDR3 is TGTGCCAGTAGCACCGGACTAGCAATCGGGGAGACCCAGTACTTC. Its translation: CASSTGLAIGETQYF.

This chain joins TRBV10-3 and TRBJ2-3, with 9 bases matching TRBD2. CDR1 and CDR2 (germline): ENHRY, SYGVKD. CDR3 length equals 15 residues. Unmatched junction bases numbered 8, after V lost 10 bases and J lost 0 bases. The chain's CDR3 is CATLPLAGSTDTQYF. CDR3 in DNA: TGTGCCACCCTTCCTCTAGCGGGGAGCACAGATACGCAGTATTTT.

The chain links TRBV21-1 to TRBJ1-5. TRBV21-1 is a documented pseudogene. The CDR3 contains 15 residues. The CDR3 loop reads CASSKVSGGRQPQHF. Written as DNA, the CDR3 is TGTGCCAGCAGCAAAGTTTCGGGGGGTAGACAGCCCCAGCATTTT.

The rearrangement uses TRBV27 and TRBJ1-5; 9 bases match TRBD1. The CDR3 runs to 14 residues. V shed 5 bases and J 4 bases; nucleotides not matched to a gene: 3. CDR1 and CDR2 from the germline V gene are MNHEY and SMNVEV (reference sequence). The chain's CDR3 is CASSRDRVNQPQHF. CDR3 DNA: TGTGCCAGCAGTCGGGACAGGGTGAATCAGCCCCAGCATTTT.

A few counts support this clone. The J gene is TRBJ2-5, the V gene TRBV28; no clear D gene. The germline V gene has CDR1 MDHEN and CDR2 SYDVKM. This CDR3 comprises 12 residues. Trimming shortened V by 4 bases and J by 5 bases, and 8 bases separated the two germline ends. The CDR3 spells CASSSSRETQYF. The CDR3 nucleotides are TGTGCCAGCAGTTCTAGTCGGGAGACCCAGTACTTC.

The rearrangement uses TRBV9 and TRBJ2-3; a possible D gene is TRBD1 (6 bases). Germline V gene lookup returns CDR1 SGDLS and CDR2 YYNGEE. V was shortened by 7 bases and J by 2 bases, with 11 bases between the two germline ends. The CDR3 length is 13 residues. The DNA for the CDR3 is TGTGCCAGCGGCGGACAGTACACAGATACGCAGTATTTT. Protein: CASGGQYTDTQYF.

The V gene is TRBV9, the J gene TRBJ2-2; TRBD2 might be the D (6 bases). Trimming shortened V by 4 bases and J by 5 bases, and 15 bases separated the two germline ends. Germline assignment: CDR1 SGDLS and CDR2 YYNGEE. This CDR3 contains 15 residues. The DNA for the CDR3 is TGTGCCAGCAGCCCGTGGGGGGTCGGGACCGGGGAGCTGTTTTTT. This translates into CASSPWGVGTGELFF.

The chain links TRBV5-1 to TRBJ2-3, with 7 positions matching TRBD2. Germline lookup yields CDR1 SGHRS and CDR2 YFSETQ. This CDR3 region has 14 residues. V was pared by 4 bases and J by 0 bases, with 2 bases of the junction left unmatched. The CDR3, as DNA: TGCGCCAGCAGCAATAGCGGGAGCACAGATACGCAGTATTTT. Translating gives CASSNSGSTDTQYF.

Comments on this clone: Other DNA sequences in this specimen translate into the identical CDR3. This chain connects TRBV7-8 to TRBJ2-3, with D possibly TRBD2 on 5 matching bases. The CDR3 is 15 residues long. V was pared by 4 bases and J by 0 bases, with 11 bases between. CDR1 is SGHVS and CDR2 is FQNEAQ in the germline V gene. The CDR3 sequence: CASSSPGGSTDTQYF. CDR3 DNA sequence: TGTGCCAGCAGCTCACCGGGCGGGAGCACAGATACGCAGTATTTT.

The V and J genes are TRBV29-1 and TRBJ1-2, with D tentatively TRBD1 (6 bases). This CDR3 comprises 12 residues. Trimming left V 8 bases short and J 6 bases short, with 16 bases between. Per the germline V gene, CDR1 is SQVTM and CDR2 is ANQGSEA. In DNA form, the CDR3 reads TGCAGCACAGGGCAGTCGGGAAATGGCTACACCTTC. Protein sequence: CSTGQSGNGYTF.

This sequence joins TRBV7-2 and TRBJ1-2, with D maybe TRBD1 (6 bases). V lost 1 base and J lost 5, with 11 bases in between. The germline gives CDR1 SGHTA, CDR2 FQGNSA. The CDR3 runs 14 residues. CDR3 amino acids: CASSLVGGVYGYTF. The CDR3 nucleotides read TGTGCCAGCAGCTTAGTAGGGGGAGTTTATGGCTACACCTTC.

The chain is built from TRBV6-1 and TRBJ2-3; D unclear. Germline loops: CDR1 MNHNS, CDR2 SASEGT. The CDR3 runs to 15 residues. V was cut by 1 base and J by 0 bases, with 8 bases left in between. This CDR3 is CASSEDVTSTDTQYF. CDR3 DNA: TGTGCCAGCAGTGAAGATGTGACTAGCACAGATACGCAGTATTTT.

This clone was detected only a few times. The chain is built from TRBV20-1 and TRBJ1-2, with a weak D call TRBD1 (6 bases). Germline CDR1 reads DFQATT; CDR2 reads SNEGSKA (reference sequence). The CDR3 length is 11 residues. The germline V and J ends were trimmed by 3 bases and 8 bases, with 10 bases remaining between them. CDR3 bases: TGCAGTGCTAGTTCAGGGGAAGGCTACACCTTC. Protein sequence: CSASSGEGYTF.

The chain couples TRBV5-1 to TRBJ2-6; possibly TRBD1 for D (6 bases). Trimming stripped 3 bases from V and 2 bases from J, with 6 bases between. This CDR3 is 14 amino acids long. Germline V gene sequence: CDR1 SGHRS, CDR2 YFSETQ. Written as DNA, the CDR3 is TGCGCCAGCAGCTCAGGGGCTGGGGCCAACGTCCTGACTTTC. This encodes CASSSGAGANVLTF. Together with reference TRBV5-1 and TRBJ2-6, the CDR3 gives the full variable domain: KAGVTQTPRYLIKTRGQQVTLSCSPISGHRSVSWYQQTPGQGLQFLFEYFSETQRNKGNFPGRFSGRQFSNSRSEMNVSTLELGDSALYLCASSSGAGANVLTFGAGSRLTVL.

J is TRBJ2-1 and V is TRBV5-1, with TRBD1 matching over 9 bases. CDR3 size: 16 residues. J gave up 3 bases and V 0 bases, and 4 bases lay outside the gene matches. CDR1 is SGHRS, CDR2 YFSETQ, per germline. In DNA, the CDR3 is TGCGCCAGCAGCTTGGCGGGACAGGGAATCTACAATGAGCAGTTCTTC. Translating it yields CASSLAGQGIYNEQFF.

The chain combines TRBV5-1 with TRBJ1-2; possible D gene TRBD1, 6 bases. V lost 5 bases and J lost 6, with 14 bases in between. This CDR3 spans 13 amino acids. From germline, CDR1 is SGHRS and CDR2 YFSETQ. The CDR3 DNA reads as TGCGCCAGCAGTGACAGGCCAGTGAATGGCTACACCTTC. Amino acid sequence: CASSDRPVNGYTF.